This T cell receptor beta chain was observed in a study of identical twins. The CDR3 extends over 11 amino acids. Germline-derived CDR1 and CDR2 are SQVTM and ANQGSEA. Trimming removed 6 bases at V and 5 bases at J, with 10 bases between. One entry per CDR3 protein results from TCRdb running MiXCR on the 5' RACE reads. The table records about 720,000 distinct CDR3 sequences, approximately 9% of them present only once. These data also formed part of another study, on yellow fever vaccine responses in identical twins. That paper adds: Twins' vaccine T cell responses reportedly seemed partly convergent and partly personalized.

This TCR derives from a young woman in good health. The chain couples TRBV29-1 to TRBJ2-5; D unclear. Sequencing used PBMCs. CDR3 loop: CSVTTRETQYF. CDR3 DNA: TGCAGCGTAACAACTCGGGAGACCCAGTACTTC.